There are a few counts of the clone carrying this T cell receptor beta chain. The antigen is undetermined. The CDR3 is 15 residues long. Per the germline V gene, CDR1 is SGHDN and CDR2 is FVKESK. Trimming took 3 bases from V and 7 from J; bases not matched to a gene: 12. The sample is drawn from a study of beta chain features in type 1 diabetes. Sorting of CD4+ naive, central memory, regulatory and stem cell-like memory cells was performed via CD45RO/CCR7/CD25/CD127/CD95/CD27. Every sorted population was more than 95% pure. Since all of the isolated RNA was reverse transcribed, expressed TCRB transcripts were what got sequenced. Sequenced by immunoSEQ multiplex PCR; TCRdb stores in-frame clones only, minus some. The table records 130,000 or so clones, 9% of them present only once. The study's findings and limits: Type 1 diabetes patients had moderately but significantly shorter TCRB CDR3s in all four CD4+ subsets. Among patients, naive, central memory and Treg TCRB repertoires appeared more similar than among healthy donors.

The sequence was collected from a man aged 25 to 45 with type 1 diabetes. The chain is built from TRBV14 and TRBJ2-7; 7 nucleotides match TRBD1. The sequenced sample consisted of central memory CD4+ T cells from blood. The CDR3 nucleotides are TGTGCCAGCAGCCAGTTCGGGACAGTGGAGTCAGAGCAGTACTTC. Residues: CASSQFGTVESEQYF.